Sequencing of this TCR beta chain was carried out in a study of blood T cell repertoires in COVID-19. Sequenced by immunoSEQ multiplex PCR; TCRdb stores in-frame clones only, minus some. This sample has some 80,000 clones, with around nine tenths found just once. V trimming: 8 bases; J trimming: 4 bases; junction bases outside the gene matches: 5. CDR1 is MNHEY, CDR2 SVGAGI, per germline. The length of the CDR3 is 13 residues. The sequence came from a man aged 50 or older with active or convalescent COVID-19. Material: peripheral blood. This chain links TRBV6-5 with TRBJ1-5; TRBD1 matches at 7 bases. Here the CDR3 reads CASEGQPNQPQHF. CDR3 nucleotide sequence: TGTGCCAGCGAGGGACAGCCAAATCAGCCCCAGCATTTT.